Listed below are T cell receptor beta chains from one sample, sequenced in a study of shared clonotypes between healthy human individuals. Profiling relied on immunoSEQ multiplex PCR, and the TCRdb table lists in-frame clones only, not all of them. Of nearly 1 million clones in the sample, about 80% were seen once. The sequenced sample consisted of memory CD4+ T cells sorted from blood. The source is a man aged 18 to 30 in good health. Each CDR3 is given with its conserved first and last residue. D genes are given only for firm matches. Size is omitted from some rows. Given values are once, few, many or a class for expanded clones.

TRBV11-2,few,.,TRBJ2-1,CASGLLGAYNEQFF,TGTGCCAGCGGACTTTTGGGGGCATACAATGAGCAGTTCTTC
TRBV7-9,.,TRBD1,TRBJ2-3,CASSSQGADTQYF,TGTGCCAGCAGCTCACAGGGGGCAGATACGCAGTATTTT
TRBV6-1,.,.,TRBJ1-2,CASSSYTGFYGYTF,TGTGCCAGCAGTTCCTATACAGGATTCTATGGCTACACCTTC
TRBV11-2,.,.,TRBJ1-1,CASSPPGTPGTEAFF,TGTGCCAGCAGCCCCCCAGGGACCCCAGGCACTGAAGCTTTCTTT
TRBV7-9,once,.,TRBJ1-2,CASSLDLYGYTF,TGTGCCAGCAGCTTAGACCTATATGGCTACACCTTC
TRBV7-2,few,.,TRBJ1-2,CASSFDRGANGYTF,TGTGCCAGCAGCTTCGATCGGGGGGCGAATGGCTACACCTTC
TRBV6-1,.,.,TRBJ1-3,CASSEEEISGNTIYF,TGTGCCAGCAGTGAAGAGGAGATCTCTGGAAACACCATATATTTT
TRBV2,few,.,TRBJ2-7,CASSPSFYEQYF,TGTGCCAGCAGCCCAAGTTTCTACGAGCAGTACTTC
TRBV6-1,.,.,TRBJ1-3,CASSESSGNTIYF,TGTGCCAGCTCGGAGAGTTCCGGTAACACCATATATTTT
TRBV18,.,.,TRBJ1-1,CASSLGDLNTEAFF,TGTGCCAGCTCGTTGGGAGATCTGAACACTGAAGCTTTCTTT
TRBV6-1,.,.,TRBJ2-1,CASSEQWGEQFF,TGTGCCAGCAGTGAACAGTGGGGTGAACAGTTCTTC
TRBV29-1,many,.,TRBJ2-5,CSVASASGETQYF,TGCAGCGTTGCCAGTGCATCGGGGGAGACCCAGTACTTC